This passage covers 32 T cell receptor beta chains from one sample sequenced in a study of beta chain features in type 1 diabetes. The whole isolated RNA underwent reverse transcription, so sequencing captured expressed TCRB transcripts. Libraries were prepared by immunoSEQ multiplex PCR; TCRdb keeps only in-frame clonotypes and omits some of them. The sample holds 300,000 or so clones, about 14% seen once. Study results and caveats: Across all four CD4+ subsets, people with type 1 diabetes showed modestly shorter TCRB CDR3s.

No antigen is known for these receptors. The sample was naive CD4+ T cells from blood. The receptors were sampled from a woman aged 18-29 years with type 1 diabetes.

This clone was seen a single time. The chain employs TRBV5-1 and TRBJ2-1, with unresolved D. The V gene lost 2 bases and the J gene lost 7 bases, with 13 bases spanning the gap. This CDR3 region has 14 residues. From germline, CDR1 is SGHRS and CDR2 YFSETQ. CDR3 loop: CASSLYIDSNEQFF. In DNA, the CDR3 is TGCGCCAGCAGCTTATATATTGACTCTAATGAGCAGTTCTTC.

Regarding this clone: The sample holds other DNA sequences that translate to the same CDR3. The chain joins TRBV18 to TRBJ2-1; D is possibly TRBD2 (5 bases). The CDR3 covers 13 residues. Trimming took 4 bases from V and 4 from J, leaving 8 bases between them. From germline, CDR1 is KGHSH and CDR2 LQKENI. In DNA, the CDR3 is TGTGCCAGCTCACTCGGACTGTACAATGAGCAGTTCTTC. It encodes CASSLGLYNEQFF.

This clone turned up a few times. The J gene is TRBJ2-2, the V gene TRBV9, with 10 bases lining up with TRBD2. V trimming: 3 bases; J trimming: 6 bases; junction bases outside the gene matches: 11. This CDR3 has 17 residues. CDR1 and CDR2 (germline): SGDLS, YYNGEE. Written as DNA, the CDR3 is TGTGCCAGCAGCGCCCACCATTCTACTAGCGGGGCCGGGGAGCTGTTTTTT. Protein: CASSAHHSTSGAGELFF.

This clone was observed a handful of times. The chain carries TRBV5-1 and TRBJ1-2, with TRBD1 matching 11 bases. The germline V gene encodes CDR1 SGHRS and CDR2 YFSETQ. V dropped 2 bases and J dropped 5; count of bases not matched to a gene: 2. The CDR3 spans 14 residues. The CDR3 region is CASSFGQGAYGYTF. CDR3 nucleotides: TGCGCCAGCAGCTTCGGACAGGGGGCTTATGGCTACACCTTC.

The table lists this clone with a few counts. The rearrangement joins TRBV19 to TRBJ2-7; 8 bases map to TRBD2. This CDR3 spans 13 amino acids. V shed 6 bases, J shed 0 bases, and the junction held 1 base outside the gene matches. Germline V CDR1 and CDR2: LNHDA, SQIVND (reference sequence). CDR3 sequence (DNA): TGTGCCAGTAGCAGCGGGGGCTCCTACGAGCAGTACTTC. Residues: CASSSGGSYEQYF.

V usage is TRBV29-1 and J usage is TRBJ1-2; 8 nucleotides line up with TRBD1. With V trimmed by 6 bases and J by 2 bases, 14 bases remained unmatched. The CDR3 consists of 16 residues. Germline values: CDR1 SQVTM, CDR2 ANQGSEA. CDR3 nucleotides: TGCAGCGTCCCCGGGGCAGGGGGCCGAATAAACTATGGCTACACCTTC. Its protein product is CSVPGAGGRINYGYTF.

J is TRBJ1-1 and V is TRBV2, with 8 bases fitting TRBD1. Germline V gene sequence: CDR1 SNHLY, CDR2 FYNNEI. J lost 1 base, V lost 5 bases, and 3 bases had no gene match. This CDR3 is built from 14 residues. CDR3 amino acids: CASSHDRGNTEAFF. The CDR3 DNA sequence: TGTGCCAGCAGTCACGACAGGGGGAACACTGAAGCTTTCTTT.

The chain carries TRBV18 and TRBJ2-7; the match to TRBD1 covers 8 bases. This CDR3 spans 15 amino acids. From germline, CDR1 is KGHSH and CDR2 LQKENI. Trimming cost V 3 bases and J 2 bases; bases outside gene matches: 6. The CDR3: CASSPRTGPPYEQYF. In DNA, the CDR3 is TGTGCCAGCTCACCGCGGACAGGGCCCCCCTACGAGCAGTACTTC. Filled out from reference TRBV18 and TRBJ2-7, the complete variable domain reads NAGVMQNPRHLVRRRGQEARLRCSPMKGHSHVYWYRQLPEEGLKFMVYLQKENIIDESGMPKERFSAEFPKEGPSILRIQQVVRGDSAAYFCASSPRTGPPYEQYFGPGTRLTVT.

This clone was counted between two and nine times. This chain links TRBV19 with TRBJ1-1; 7 nucleotides align to TRBD1. CDR1 and CDR2 from the germline V gene are LNHDA and SQIVND (reference sequence). This CDR3 is 14 amino acids long. The V segment lost 5 bases and the J segment 1 base; nucleotides outside the gene matches: 4. The CDR3 coding sequence is TGTGCCAGTAGTTCCGACAGGGCGAACACTGAAGCTTTCTTT. This translates into CASSSDRANTEAFF.

J is TRBJ2-1 and V is TRBV4-3; 9 bases are a match to TRBD2. J gave up 3 bases and V 4 bases, and 4 bases lay outside the gene matches. Germline V gene data show CDR1 as LGHNA and CDR2 as YSLEER. The CDR3 covers 15 residues. This chain's CDR3 is CASSLLAGNYNEQFF. CDR3 nucleotides: TGCGCCAGCAGCCTCCTAGCGGGGAACTACAATGAGCAGTTCTTC.

J is TRBJ1-1 and V is TRBV6-1, with 7 bases matching TRBD1. Trimming removed 7 bases from V and 0 bases from J; junction bases left unmatched: 5. The germline V gene has CDR1 MNHNS and CDR2 SASEGT. The CDR3 runs 14 residues. Written as DNA, the CDR3 is TGTGCCAGCACCCTGGGACAGATGAACACTGAAGCTTTCTTT. Protein sequence: CASTLGQMNTEAFF.

This rearrangement joins TRBV5-1 to TRBJ2-4; TRBD2 matches at 10 bases. Germline lookup yields CDR1 SGHRS and CDR2 YFSETQ. V was pared by 7 bases and J by 5 bases, with 6 bases of the junction left unmatched. The CDR3 has 14 residues. CDR3 sequence reads: CASGTGTSENIQYF. The CDR3 DNA reads as TGCGCCAGCGGCACCGGGACTAGCGAAAACATTCAGTACTTC.

This clone turned up a few times. The chain uses TRBV19 and TRBJ2-7, with a possible D match to TRBD1 (5 bases). CDR3 length: 12 amino acids. Germline V CDR1 and CDR2: LNHDA, SQIVND (reference sequence). Deletions cut 6 bases from V and 0 bases from J, with 6 bases between. The CDR3 DNA follows: TGTGCCAGTAGAGGGGACTCCTACGAGCAGTACTTC. Protein sequence: CASRGDSYEQYF.

This clone appeared a few times. The chain joins TRBV18 to TRBJ2-7, with TRBD2 identical over 11 bases. The germline V gene has CDR1 KGHSH and CDR2 LQKENI. The CDR3 runs 14 residues. V lost 3 bases, J lost 6 bases, and 4 bases stayed unmatched. For the CDR3, the DNA is TGTGCCAGCTCACCCCCCGGACTAGCGGGCGAGCAGTACGTC. Its translation is CASSPPGLAGEQYV.

The chain links TRBV4-2 to TRBJ2-7; no clear D. Germline CDR1 reads LGHNA; CDR2 reads YNFKEQ. Trimming cost V 0 bases and J 0 bases, with 12 bases left between them. This CDR3 is built from 16 residues. The CDR3 DNA follows: TGTGCCAGCAGCCAAGAAAGGCAGGCGATCTCCTACGAGCAGTACTTC. Translation gives CASSQERQAISYEQYF.

CDR3 in DNA: TGCGCCAGCAGCTCCCCAGGATTTTACAATGAGCAGTTCTTC. Protein product: CASSSPGFYNEQFF. The chain uses TRBV5-1 and TRBJ2-1; D not certain. The CDR3 sequence is 14 residues long. Trimming removed 3 bases at V and 4 bases at J, with 11 bases between. Germline V gives CDR1 SGHRS, CDR2 YFSETQ.

The sample holds a few counts of this clone. The rearrangement uses TRBV19 and TRBJ1-1; TRBD1 aligns across 9 bases. Germline values: CDR1 LNHDA, CDR2 SQIVND (reference sequence). V trimming: 4 bases; J trimming: 4 bases; junction bases outside the gene matches: 1. CDR3 length: 13 amino acids. For the CDR3, the DNA is TGTGCCAGTAGTAGGGGACAGGGCACTGAAGCTTTCTTT. Protein product: CASSRGQGTEAFF.

This clone was counted between two and nine times. V usage is TRBV4-2 and J usage is TRBJ1-1; D is undetermined. CDR1 and CDR2 from the germline V gene are LGHNA and YNFKEQ. The CDR3 contains 13 residues. Deletions cut 2 bases from V and 7 bases from J, with 11 bases between. The CDR3 loop reads CASSQFGGIEAFF. The CDR3 region has the DNA TGTGCCAGCAGCCAATTCGGCGGCATTGAAGCTTTCTTT.

The rearrangement links TRBV4-3 to TRBJ2-1, with a weak D call TRBD1 (6 bases). The V gene lost 3 bases and the J gene lost 4 bases, with 7 bases spanning the gap. CDR1 is LGHNA and CDR2 is YSLEER in the germline V gene. CDR3 size: 13 residues. The DNA for the CDR3 is TGCGCCAGCAGCCACGGGACATACAATGAGCAGTTCTTC. Translated, it gives CASSHGTYNEQFF.

The chain's CDR3 is CASRGQGRNEQFF. The CDR3 region has the DNA TGTGCCAGCCGGGGACAGGGTAGGAATGAGCAGTTCTTC. This chain joins TRBV28 and TRBJ2-1; 9 bases are a match to TRBD1. This CDR3 contains 13 residues. Germline values: CDR1 MDHEN, CDR2 SYDVKM. Trimming cost V 8 bases and J 7 bases; bases outside gene matches: 6.

The rearrangement joins TRBV4-2 to TRBJ2-7; D is ambiguous. CDR1 LGHNA and CDR2 YNFKEQ come from the germline V gene. Trimming pared 0 bases from V and 0 bases from J, leaving 6 bases between. This CDR3 region has 14 residues. CDR3: CASSQDSFSYEQYF. CDR3 nucleotides: TGTGCCAGCAGCCAAGACAGTTTCTCCTACGAGCAGTACTTC.

This clone was found a few times. This chain connects TRBV29-1 to TRBJ1-2; the match to TRBD1 covers 7 bases. V shed 2 bases, J shed 4 bases, and the junction held 10 bases outside the gene matches. Germline CDR1 SQVTM, CDR2 ANQGSEA. The CDR3 runs 15 residues. The CDR3 DNA follows: TGCAGCGTTGAACCCGAGACAGGGAAGGCCTATGGCTACACCTTC. This sequence encodes CSVEPETGKAYGYTF.

This clone was observed a handful of times. The chain uses TRBV18 and TRBJ2-1; 7 bases align to TRBD2. The CDR3 loop spans 14 amino acids. CDR1 and CDR2 (germline): KGHSH, LQKENI. V trimming: 6 bases; J trimming: 10 bases; junction bases outside the gene matches: 12. In DNA, the CDR3 is TGTGCCAGCTCTACCTACCTGACTAGCCTGGAGCAGTTCTTC. This gives the protein CASSTYLTSLEQFF. The full variable domain, completed using reference TRBV18 and TRBJ2-1, is NAGVMQNPRHLVRRRGQEARLRCSPMKGHSHVYWYRQLPEEGLKFMVYLQKENIIDESGMPKERFSAEFPKEGPSILRIQQVVRGDSAAYFCASSTYLTSLEQFFGPGTRLTVL.

The chain joins TRBV5-1 to TRBJ2-5; D ambiguous. This CDR3 has 14 residues. The V end was cut by 1 base, the J end by 2 bases, with 9 bases between. From germline, CDR1 is SGHRS and CDR2 YFSETQ. The chain's CDR3 is CASSLQAPQETQYF. The CDR3 DNA sequence: TGCGCCAGCAGCTTGCAGGCGCCACAAGAGACCCAGTACTTC.

This clone came up a few times. The rearrangement joins TRBV11-2 to TRBJ2-3; D is possibly TRBD1 (6 bases). The CDR3 length is 13 residues. V dropped 4 bases and J dropped 3 bases, with 8 bases sitting between them. CDR1 SGHAT and CDR2 FQNNGV come from the germline V gene. The DNA for the CDR3 is TGTGCCAGCAGCTCGCAGGGGACAGATACGCAGTATTTT. Its protein product is CASSSQGTDTQYF.

This clone has a handful of counts. The CDR3 sequence: CASSLGFSGSVGETQYF. Written as DNA, the CDR3 is TGTGCCAGCAGCTTAGGTTTTAGCGGGAGCGTAGGTGAGACCCAGTACTTC. The chain joins TRBV7-2 to TRBJ2-5; 9 positions match TRBD2. Trimming removed 1 base from V and 5 bases from J; junction bases left unmatched: 11. CDR1 and CDR2 from the germline V gene are SGHTA and FQGNSA. The CDR3 consists of 17 residues.

There are a few counts of this clone. This chain connects TRBV20-1 to TRBJ2-5; the D is unclear. The germline V and J ends were trimmed by 7 bases and 9 bases, with 12 bases remaining between them. The CDR3 is made up of 10 amino acids. Germline V gene data show CDR1 as DFQATT and CDR2 as SNEGSKA (reference sequence). The CDR3 region is CSVDVRAQYF. The CDR3 coding sequence is TGCAGTGTCGACGTCCGGGCCCAGTACTTC.

This clone has more than one count but fewer than ten. This sequence joins TRBV4-3 and TRBJ2-3, with TRBD2 matching 7 bases. Losses at the gene ends were 1 base for V and 0 bases for J; bases not matched to a gene: 10. The CDR3 has 18 amino acids. Germline-derived CDR1 and CDR2 are LGHNA and YSLEER. The CDR3 DNA is TGCGCCAGCAGCCAAGTAGGTCCCCTAGCGGCTAGCACAGATACGCAGTATTTT. Translation gives CASSQVGPLAASTDTQYF.

The chain combines TRBV5-1 with TRBJ2-7; 8 bases map to TRBD2. There are 15 residues in the CDR3. Per the germline V gene, CDR1 is SGHRS and CDR2 is YFSETQ. With V trimmed by 0 bases and J by 4 bases, 6 bases remained unmatched. The CDR3 DNA sequence: TGCGCCAGCAGCTTGGCTCTAGCGGGCGAATACGAGCAGTACTTC. This encodes CASSLALAGEYEQYF.

This chain uses TRBV5-4 with TRBJ2-1; 11 nucleotides agree with TRBD1. CDR3 length equals 16 residues. V was clipped by 3 bases and J by 5 bases; unmatched bases: 7. Looked up from germline, CDR1 is SGHNT and CDR2 is YYREEE (reference sequence). The DNA of the CDR3 is TGTGCCAGCAGCTCCCGGGACAGGGGGTCCAACAATGAGCAGTTCTTC. Translated: CASSSRDRGSNNEQFF.

The genes are TRBV5-4 and TRBJ2-1; 9 bases line up with TRBD2. Germline assignment: CDR1 SGHNT and CDR2 YYREEE (reference sequence). After removal of 0 bases from V and 4 bases from J, the junction contained 2 bases not matched to a gene. This CDR3 region has 15 residues. The CDR3 loop reads CASSLGLADYNEQFF. The CDR3 DNA follows: TGTGCCAGCAGCTTGGGACTAGCGGATTACAATGAGCAGTTCTTC.

This clone was observed a handful of times. The chain joins TRBV10-3 to TRBJ2-1; D perhaps matches TRBD2 (5 bases). The ends were cut back, 4 bases at V and 1 base at J, with 11 bases in the middle. This CDR3 has 15 residues. Germline values: CDR1 ENHRY, CDR2 SYGVKD. The CDR3 protein is CAISGTRASYNEQFF. DNA for the CDR3: TGTGCCATCAGTGGTACTAGGGCTTCCTACAATGAGCAGTTCTTC.